This T cell receptor (beta chain) was recovered during a study of T cells in Graves' hyperthyroidism and ophthalmopathy. Comment on this clonotype: Given a much more abundant clone one base away, this may be a read error.

V gave up 5 bases and J gave up 10 bases; unmatched junction bases: 8. This CDR3 spans 13 amino acids. Authors of the study amplified TCR beta CDR3 regions from RNA transcripts. First-round RT-PCR targeting the TCR CDR3 was performed with the HTBI primer set. A single record per CDR3 protein comes from TCRdb applying MiXCR to the multiplex PCR reads. The table shows 300,000 to 350,000 distinct CDR3 sequences, with under 25% occurring only once. What was sequenced was blood. This TCR derives from a woman between 50 and 59 years old with Graves' hyperthyroidism. The chain is built from TRBV12-3 or TRBV12-4 and TRBJ2-1; TRBD2 aligns across 7 bases. The CDR3 loop reads CASSRTRAHEQFF. The CDR3 DNA reads as TGTGCCAGCAGTAGGACTAGGGCCCACGAGCAGTTCTTC.